One and the same sample provided the 19 T cell receptor beta chains below, sequenced in a study of blood T cell repertoires in COVID-19 (dated by TCRdb to the early 2020s). Library generation was performed with the immunoSEQ multiplex PCR assay. TCRdb took over this immuneACCESS table, retaining in-frame rearrangements with V and J assigned. Such tables are incomplete; in checked studies, under half of the missing clones stem from an unresolved V gene, and the remainder is unexplained. The table for this sample lists roughly 120,000 clones; about 84% of them were counted only once. The ten largest clonotypes hold under 5% of the sample. The sample was peripheral blood. Receptors were obtained from a man in his fifties or sixties with acute or convalescent COVID-19.

This clone was detected only a few times. The chain links TRBV9 to TRBJ2-7; 9 positions match TRBD1. The junction had 13 bases not matched to a gene; V was cut back by 4 bases and J by 5 bases. The germline V gene has CDR1 SGDLS and CDR2 YYNGEE. The CDR3 spans 16 residues. CDR3 sequence (DNA): TGTGCCAGCAGCCAACTTGCGGGACAGGGTCGCCACGAGCAGTACTTC. It specifies CASSQLAGQGRHEQYF.

The genes are TRBV11-1 and TRBJ2-7, with a possible D match to TRBD1 (5 bases). The CDR3 extends over 14 amino acids. Germline CDR1 reads SGHAT; CDR2 reads FQDESV (reference sequence). Trimming took 3 bases from V and 5 from J, leaving 14 bases between them. The CDR3 DNA is TGTGCCAGCAGCTTGACCTCAGGGATCCACGAGCAGTACTTC. The encoded protein is CASSLTSGIHEQYF.

This chain connects TRBV5-5 to TRBJ1-2, with 8 bases identical to TRBD1. The CDR3 length is 14 residues. With V trimmed by 4 bases and J by 3 bases, 5 bases remained unmatched. Looked up from germline, CDR1 is SGHKS and CDR2 is YYEKEE (reference sequence). The CDR3 reads CASSPTGGDYGYTF. The CDR3 DNA sequence: TGTGCCAGCAGCCCAACAGGGGGAGACTATGGCTACACCTTC.

The rearrangement uses TRBV5-4 and TRBJ2-4, with D maybe TRBD2 (5 bases). Germline assignment: CDR1 SGHNT and CDR2 YYREEE (reference sequence). The germline V and J ends were trimmed by 3 bases and 1 base, with 17 bases remaining between them. CDR3 length: 17 amino acids. CDR3 in amino acids: CASSSLDGGMAKNIQYF. The CDR3 DNA sequence: TGTGCCAGCAGCTCCTTGGACGGAGGTATGGCCAAAAACATTCAGTACTTC. The full variable domain, rest sourced from reference TRBV5-4 and TRBJ2-4, is ETGVTQSPTHLIKTRGQQVTLRCSSQSGHNTVSWYQQALGQGPQFIFQYYREEENGRGNFPPRFSGLQFPNYSSELNVNALELDDSALYLCASSSLDGGMAKNIQYFGAGTRLSVL.

The chain has TRBV11-2 and TRBJ2-7; TRBD1 agrees at 8 bases. The CDR3 covers 14 residues. CDR1 is SGHAT, CDR2 FQNNGV, per germline. V dropped 2 bases and J dropped 2; count of bases not matched to a gene: 2. Here the CDR3 DNA reads TGTGCCAGCAGCTTACGACAGGGGCCCTACGAGCAGTACTTC. Its translation is CASSLRQGPYEQYF.

This clone was seen just once. The chain recombines TRBV7-2 with TRBJ2-2; 8 bases map to TRBD1. The germline CDR1 and CDR2 sequences are SGHTA and FQGNSA. The CDR3 has 16 residues. V shed 5 bases, J shed 4 bases, and the junction held 9 bases outside the gene matches. CDR3 DNA sequence: TGTGCCAGCAGCCTCAACCAGGGGGCTCGCACCGGGGAGCTGTTTTTT. Translation gives CASSLNQGARTGELFF.

The chain links TRBV3-1 (or the pseudogene TRBV3-2) to TRBJ2-2; TRBD2 might be the D (5 bases). CDR3 size: 17 residues. V was cut by 3 bases and J by 8 bases, with 22 bases left in between. Germline V gene data show CDR1 as LGHDT and CDR2 as YNNKEL (reference sequence). This CDR3 reads CASSQRVGAGGLGELFF. CDR3 DNA sequence: TGTGCCAGCAGCCAGAGGGTGGGAGCCGGCGGTTTGGGGGAGCTGTTTTTT.

V and J are TRBV5-8 and TRBJ2-5; D unresolved. Trimming removed 0 bases from V and 3 bases from J, with 6 bases in between. Germline V gene lookup returns CDR1 SGHTS and CDR2 YDEGEE. The CDR3 loop spans 13 amino acids. The CDR3 bases are TGTGCCAGCAGCTTGGGAGCTAAAGAGACCCAGTACTTC. It is translated as CASSLGAKETQYF.

The chain couples TRBV19 to TRBJ2-2; TRBD1 matches at 7 bases. Germline CDR1 reads LNHDA; CDR2 reads SQIVND (reference sequence). The J segment lost 4 bases and the V segment lost 4 bases, leaving 3 bases of the junction unmatched. The CDR3 sequence is 14 residues long. The CDR3, as DNA: TGTGCCAGTAGTAACAGGGGTGTCACCGGGGAGCTGTTTTTT. It yields the protein CASSNRGVTGELFF.

The V gene is TRBV11-2, the J gene TRBJ2-7, with 12 bases fitting TRBD2. Germline-derived CDR1 and CDR2 are SGHAT and FQNNGV. The V gene end was trimmed by 6 bases and the J gene end by 0 bases; junction bases not matched to a gene: 9. The CDR3 extends over 17 amino acids. The CDR3 is CASSSGTSGFSSYEQYF. As DNA, the CDR3 is TGTGCCAGCAGTTCCGGGACTAGCGGGTTTAGCTCCTACGAGCAGTACTTC.

The gene calls are TRBV27 and TRBJ1-6; the D is unclear. With 0 bases removed from V and 6 bases from J, the gap between germline ends came to 18 bases. The CDR3 extends over 18 amino acids. In germline, CDR1 is MNHEY, CDR2 SMNVEV (reference sequence). Here the CDR3 reads CASSLSPRYSRLNSPLHF. As DNA, the CDR3 is TGTGCCAGCAGTTTATCACCCCGGTACAGCAGGCTTAATTCACCCCTCCACTTT.

A few counts support this clone. V usage is TRBV29-1 and J usage is TRBJ2-1; weak D call: TRBD2 (5 bases). Germline CDR1 SQVTM, CDR2 ANQGSEA. This CDR3 is built from 13 residues. Between the trimmed V and J ends, which lost 4 bases and 5 bases, there was a span of 12 bases. The CDR3 coding sequence is TGCAGCGTTGCGGGGATCGCAAACAATGAGCAGTTCTTC. Its translation: CSVAGIANNEQFF.

The chain is built from TRBV4-2 and TRBJ2-3; 11 nucleotides match TRBD2. CDR3 length equals 16 residues. Germline CDR1 is LGHNA and CDR2 is YNFKEQ. Trimming at V came to 5 bases and at J to 1 base, leaving 5 bases not matched to a gene. The CDR3 protein is CASSEGTSGRTDTQYF. The CDR3 nucleotides are TGTGCCAGCAGCGAGGGGACTAGCGGACGCACAGATACGCAGTATTTT.

V is TRBV19 and J is TRBJ1-3; D is perhaps TRBD1 (5 bases). This CDR3 is 14 amino acids long. Germline-derived CDR1 and CDR2 are LNHDA and SQIVND (reference sequence). V dropped 6 bases and J dropped 0 bases, with 9 bases sitting between them. Written as DNA, the CDR3 is TGTGCCAGTAGCAAGACAGTCTCTGGAAACACCATATATTTT. Encoded protein: CASSKTVSGNTIYF.

The chain uses TRBV6-5 and TRBJ2-3; weak D call: TRBD2 (6 bases). Germline CDR1 reads MNHEY; CDR2 reads SVGAGI. The CDR3 covers 15 residues. V was trimmed by 5 bases and J by 1 base, leaving 13 bases between them. The CDR3 region has the DNA TGTGCCAGCAGTACCCGGGACTTCGGCACAGATACGCAGTATTTT. Its protein is CASSTRDFGTDTQYF.

V and J are TRBV5-4 and TRBJ2-7; no clear D. The CDR3 loop spans 14 amino acids. Between the trimmed V and J ends, which lost 5 bases and 1 base, there was a span of 13 bases. Germline V CDR1 and CDR2: SGHNT, YYREEE (reference sequence). CDR3 region: CASSPGLGSYEQYF. The CDR3 DNA reads as TGTGCCAGCAGTCCGGGTCTCGGGTCCTACGAGCAGTACTTC.

The V and J genes are TRBV4-2 and TRBJ2-7; 9 nucleotides match TRBD2. V dropped 0 bases and J dropped 1; count of bases not matched to a gene: 4. The CDR3 is made up of 16 amino acids. Germline-derived CDR1 and CDR2 are LGHNA and YNFKEQ. CDR3 nucleotides: TGTGCCAGCAGCCAAGATACGGGACTAGCATCCTACGAGCAGTACTTC. Amino acids: CASSQDTGLASYEQYF.

The chain couples TRBV9 to TRBJ1-4; D is unclear. This CDR3 is built from 13 residues. Trimming pared 4 bases from V and 14 bases from J, leaving 18 bases between. CDR1 SGDLS and CDR2 YYNGEE come from the germline V gene. The chain's CDR3 is CASSPQIGRELFF. The CDR3 DNA reads as TGTGCCAGCAGCCCCCAGATCGGGAGAGAGCTGTTTTTT.

V usage is TRBV19 and J usage is TRBJ2-7, with 10 positions matching TRBD2. The length of the CDR3 is 14 residues. Trimming removed 6 bases from V and 6 bases from J; junction bases left unmatched: 8. In germline, CDR1 is LNHDA, CDR2 SQIVND (reference sequence). The CDR3 sequence is CASSGTSEAVEQYF. The CDR3 nucleotides are TGTGCCAGTAGCGGGACTAGCGAAGCCGTCGAGCAGTACTTC.